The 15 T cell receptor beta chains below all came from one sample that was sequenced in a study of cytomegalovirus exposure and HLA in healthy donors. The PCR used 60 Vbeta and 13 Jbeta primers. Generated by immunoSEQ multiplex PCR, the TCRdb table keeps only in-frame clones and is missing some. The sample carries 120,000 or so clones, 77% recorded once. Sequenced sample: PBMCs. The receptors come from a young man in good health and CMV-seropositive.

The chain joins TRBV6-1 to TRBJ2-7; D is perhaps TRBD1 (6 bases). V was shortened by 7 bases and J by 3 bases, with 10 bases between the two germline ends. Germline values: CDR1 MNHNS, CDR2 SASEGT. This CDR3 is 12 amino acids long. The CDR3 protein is CASIQQGYEQYF. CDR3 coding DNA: TGTGCCAGCATCCAACAGGGCTACGAGCAGTACTTC.

The CDR3 region is CASSFLTGRHEKLFF. The DNA of the CDR3 is TGTGCCAGCAGTTTCCTGACAGGGAGACATGAAAAACTGTTTTTT. V and J are TRBV28 and TRBJ1-4, with TRBD1 identical over 7 bases. The V segment lost 3 bases and the J segment 6 bases; nucleotides outside the gene matches: 7. Per the germline V gene, CDR1 is MDHEN and CDR2 is SYDVKM. The CDR3 runs 15 residues.

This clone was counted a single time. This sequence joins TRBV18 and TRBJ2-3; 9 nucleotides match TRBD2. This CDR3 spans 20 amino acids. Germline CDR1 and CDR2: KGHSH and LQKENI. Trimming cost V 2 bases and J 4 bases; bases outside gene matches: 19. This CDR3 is CASSPGLREAGGPLADTQYF. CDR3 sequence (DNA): TGTGCCAGCTCACCAGGGTTACGCGAGGCGGGAGGGCCCTTGGCAGATACGCAGTATTTT.

The DNA of the CDR3 is TGTGCCAGCAGTCACCTTCCTAACAGGGTGGTCGGGGAGCAGTTCTTC. Translation: CASSHLPNRVVGEQFF. The V gene is TRBV2, the J gene TRBJ2-1; D possibly corresponds to TRBD1 (6 bases). V lost 5 bases and J 10 bases, leaving 24 bases between the germline ends. CDR1 and CDR2 (germline): SNHLY, FYNNEI. This CDR3 has 16 residues.

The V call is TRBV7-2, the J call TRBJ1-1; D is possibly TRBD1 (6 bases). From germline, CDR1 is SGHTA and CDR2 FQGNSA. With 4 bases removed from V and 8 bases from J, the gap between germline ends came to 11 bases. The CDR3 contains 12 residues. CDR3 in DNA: TGTGCCAGCAGCTCCGGACAGCCCGAAGCTTTCTTT. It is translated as CASSSGQPEAFF.

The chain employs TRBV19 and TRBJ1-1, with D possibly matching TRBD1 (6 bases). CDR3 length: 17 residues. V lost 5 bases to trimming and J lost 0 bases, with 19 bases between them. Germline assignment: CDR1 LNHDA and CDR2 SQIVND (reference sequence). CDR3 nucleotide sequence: TGTGCCAGTAGTCCCACACACTCGACAGGTATGAACACTGAAGCTTTCTTT. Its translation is CASSPTHSTGMNTEAFF.

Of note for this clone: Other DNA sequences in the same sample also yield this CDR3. The CDR3 spells CSVESLVANTGELFF. CDR3 bases: TGCAGCGTTGAATCGTTGGTAGCGAACACCGGGGAGCTGTTTTTT. The chain combines TRBV29-1 with TRBJ2-2; D is unclear. Germline CDR1 is SQVTM and CDR2 is ANQGSEA. The CDR3 is made up of 15 amino acids. V lost 2 bases, J lost 0 bases, and 10 bases lay in between.

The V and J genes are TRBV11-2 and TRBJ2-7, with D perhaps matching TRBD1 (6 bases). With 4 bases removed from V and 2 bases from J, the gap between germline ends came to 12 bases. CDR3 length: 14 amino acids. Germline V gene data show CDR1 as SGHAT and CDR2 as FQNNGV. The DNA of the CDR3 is TGTGCCAGCAGCTCGACAGGAACCCCCTACGAGCAGTACTTC. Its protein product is CASSSTGTPYEQYF.

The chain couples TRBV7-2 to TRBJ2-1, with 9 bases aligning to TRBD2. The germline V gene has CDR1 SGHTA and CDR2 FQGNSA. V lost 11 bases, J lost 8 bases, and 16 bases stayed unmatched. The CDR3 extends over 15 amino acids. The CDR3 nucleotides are TGTGCCCTCCAGCTTATAGCGGGAGTCTTGGATGAGCAGTTCTTC. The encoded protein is CALQLIAGVLDEQFF.

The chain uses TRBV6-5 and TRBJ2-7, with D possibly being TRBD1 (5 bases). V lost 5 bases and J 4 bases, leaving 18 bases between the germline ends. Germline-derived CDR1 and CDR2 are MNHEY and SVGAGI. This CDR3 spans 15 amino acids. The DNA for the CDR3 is TGTGCCAGCAGTGTTTCAGACAGATATCCTTACGAGCAGTACTTC. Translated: CASSVSDRYPYEQYF.

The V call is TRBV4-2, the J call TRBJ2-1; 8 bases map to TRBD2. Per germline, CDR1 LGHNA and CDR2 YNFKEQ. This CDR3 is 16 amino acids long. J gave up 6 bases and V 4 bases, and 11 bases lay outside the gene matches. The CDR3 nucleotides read TGTGCCAGCAGCCTGTCTATGGGACTAGTTACCAATGAGCAGTTCTTC. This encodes CASSLSMGLVTNEQFF.

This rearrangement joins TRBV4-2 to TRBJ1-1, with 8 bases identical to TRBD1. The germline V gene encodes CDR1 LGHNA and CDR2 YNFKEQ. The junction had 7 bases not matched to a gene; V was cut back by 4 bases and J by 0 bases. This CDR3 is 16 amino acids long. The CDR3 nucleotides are TGTGCCAGCAGCCCCGGACAGGGAACCTTGAACACTGAAGCTTTCTTT. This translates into CASSPGQGTLNTEAFF.

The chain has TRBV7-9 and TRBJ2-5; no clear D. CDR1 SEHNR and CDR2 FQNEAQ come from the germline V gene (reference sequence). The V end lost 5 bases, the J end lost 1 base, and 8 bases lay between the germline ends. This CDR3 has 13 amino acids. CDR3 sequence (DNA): TGTGCCAGCAGCCTCGTGAGCCAAGAGACCCAGTACTTC. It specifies CASSLVSQETQYF.

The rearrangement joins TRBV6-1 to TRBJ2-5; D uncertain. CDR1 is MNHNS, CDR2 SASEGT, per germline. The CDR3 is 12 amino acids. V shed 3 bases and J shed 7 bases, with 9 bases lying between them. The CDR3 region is CASSEELWTQYF. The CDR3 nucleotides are TGTGCCAGCAGTGAGGAGTTATGGACCCAGTACTTC.

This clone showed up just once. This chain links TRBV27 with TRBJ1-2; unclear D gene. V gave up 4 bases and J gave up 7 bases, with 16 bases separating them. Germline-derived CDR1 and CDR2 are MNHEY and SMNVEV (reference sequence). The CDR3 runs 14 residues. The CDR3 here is CASSWDRGSTGYTF. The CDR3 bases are TGTGCCAGCAGTTGGGATCGCGGGTCTACTGGCTACACCTTC.